The 10 T cell receptor beta chains presented below share a single source sample, sequenced in a study of radiation and T cells in renal cell carcinoma. The data were produced by immunoSEQ multiplex PCR, yet TCRdb's version contains in-frame clones alone and is incomplete. The sample lists around 100,000 clones; approximately 80% were seen once. This sample's time point: blood 4 weeks post-SBRT, at nephrectomy. Treatment specified: 15 Gy SBRT to primary tumor, nephrectomy 4 weeks later. Specimen: blood, collected from a patient whose treatment included radiotherapy and nephrectomy. The receptors were sampled from a man aged 60 to 69 with renal cell carcinoma.

The J gene is TRBJ1-3, the V gene TRBV5-4; a possible D gene is TRBD1 (6 bases). V lost 4 bases, J lost 4 bases, and 18 bases lay in between. The CDR3 spans 16 residues. Per the germline V gene, CDR1 is SGHNT and CDR2 is YYREEE (reference sequence). CDR3 in amino acids: CASSPARGAEGNTIYF. The CDR3 DNA reads TGTGCCAGCAGCCCCGCAAGGGGGGCGGAGGGAAACACCATATATTTT.

The chain is built from TRBV2 and TRBJ2-1, with TRBD1 identical over 9 bases. Unmatched junction bases numbered 6, after V lost 4 bases and J lost 14 bases. This CDR3 comprises 12 residues. Germline V CDR1 and CDR2: SNHLY, FYNNEI. The CDR3, as DNA: TGTGCCAGCAGTGCCTATGGGACAGGGAAGTTCTTC. Its protein product is CASSAYGTGKFF.

J is TRBJ2-7 and V is TRBV4-1; D might be TRBD1 (6 bases). V gave up 3 bases and J gave up 5 bases, with 14 bases separating them. Germline V gene lookup returns CDR1 MGHRA and CDR2 YSYEKL. The CDR3 runs 14 residues. In nucleotides, the CDR3 is TGCGCCAGCAGCCATACAGGGTCTACCCACGAGCAGTACTTC. This codes for CASSHTGSTHEQYF.

This chain connects TRBV6-5 to TRBJ1-4; 7 positions agree with TRBD1. CDR1 and CDR2 from the germline V gene are MNHEY and SVGAGI. This CDR3 has 15 amino acids. V was pared by 0 bases and J by 7 bases, with 5 bases of the junction left unmatched. CDR3 residues: CASSYSGTATEKLFF. CDR3 DNA: TGTGCCAGCAGTTACTCCGGGACAGCTACTGAAAAACTGTTTTTT.

The chain employs TRBV29-1 and TRBJ1-3; 8 positions match TRBD1. Losses at the gene ends were 6 bases for V and 4 bases for J; bases not matched to a gene: 2. The V gene's germline CDR1 is SQVTM and CDR2 ANQGSEA. This CDR3 comprises 12 residues. The CDR3 reads CSVWTGGNTIYF. CDR3 coding DNA: TGCAGCGTCTGGACAGGGGGAAACACCATATATTTT.

The chain is built from TRBV19 and TRBJ2-1; the match to TRBD2 covers 12 bases. J lost 0 bases, V lost 1 base, and 10 bases had no gene match. The germline CDR1 and CDR2 sequences are LNHDA and SQIVND (reference sequence). This CDR3 is 20 amino acids long. This CDR3 reads CASSIVPSGRVFVSYNEQFF. In DNA form, the CDR3 reads TGTGCCAGTAGTATAGTCCCTAGCGGGAGGGTTTTCGTCTCCTACAATGAGCAGTTCTTC.

The chain uses TRBV2 and TRBJ2-1, with TRBD2 matching over 10 bases. V was pared by 8 bases and J by 0 bases, with 7 bases of the junction left unmatched. CDR3 length equals 16 residues. Germline V gives CDR1 SNHLY, CDR2 FYNNEI. The CDR3 loop is CASLPAGGPSYNEQFF. The CDR3 DNA follows: TGTGCCAGCCTGCCAGCGGGAGGGCCCTCCTACAATGAGCAGTTCTTC.

V is TRBV28 and J is TRBJ2-7; D not resolved. Germline CDR1 is MDHEN and CDR2 is SYDVKM. The V and J ends lost 2 bases and 2 bases respectively, with 22 bases between them. The CDR3 spans 18 residues. CDR3 amino acids: CASSLARLADAGTYEQYF. The CDR3 DNA follows: TGTGCCAGCAGTTTAGCCCGACTTGCGGACGCCGGAACCTACGAGCAGTACTTC.

The gene calls are TRBV2 and TRBJ2-1; TRBD2 matches at 7 bases. CDR1 and CDR2 from the germline V gene are SNHLY and FYNNEI. The V and J ends lost 7 bases and 8 bases, in that order; junction bases with no gene match: 11. This CDR3 has 14 amino acids. As DNA, the CDR3 is TGTGCCAGCAAAACTAGCGAGGGCCCCGATGAGCAGTTCTTC. It yields the protein CASKTSEGPDEQFF. The whole variable domain, remainder taken from reference TRBV2 and TRBJ2-1, is EPEVTQTPSHQVTQMGQEVILRCVPISNHLYFYWYRQILGQKVEFLVSFYNNEISEKSEIFDDQFSVERPDGSNFTLKIRSTKLEDSAMYFCASKTSEGPDEQFFGPGTRLTVL.

The chain carries TRBV4-1 and TRBJ2-5; 8 bases map to TRBD2. From germline, CDR1 is MGHRA and CDR2 YSYEKL. V lost 1 base to trimming and J lost 3 bases; unmatched junction nucleotides: 4. This CDR3 has 15 residues. The CDR3 spells CASSQGLAGEETQYF. The CDR3 region has the DNA TGCGCCAGCAGCCAAGGCCTAGCGGGTGAAGAGACCCAGTACTTC.